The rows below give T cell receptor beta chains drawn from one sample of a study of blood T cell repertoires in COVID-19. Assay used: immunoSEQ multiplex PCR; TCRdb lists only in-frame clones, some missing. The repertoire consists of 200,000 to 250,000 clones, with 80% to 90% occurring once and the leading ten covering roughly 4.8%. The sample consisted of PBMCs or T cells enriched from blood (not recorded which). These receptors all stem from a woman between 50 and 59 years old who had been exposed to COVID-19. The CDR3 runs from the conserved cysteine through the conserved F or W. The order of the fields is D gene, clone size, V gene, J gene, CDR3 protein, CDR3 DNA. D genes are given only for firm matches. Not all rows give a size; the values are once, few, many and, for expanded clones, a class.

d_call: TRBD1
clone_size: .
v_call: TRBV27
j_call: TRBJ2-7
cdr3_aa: CASSFRDRGLHEQYF
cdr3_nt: TGTGCCAGCAGTTTCCGGGACAGGGGGCTCCACGAGCAGTACTTC

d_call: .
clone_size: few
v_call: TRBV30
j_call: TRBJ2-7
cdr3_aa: CAWIGDNYEQYF
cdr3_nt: TGTGCCTGGATTGGTGACAACTACGAGCAGTACTTC

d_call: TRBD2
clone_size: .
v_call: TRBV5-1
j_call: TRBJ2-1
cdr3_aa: CASSLVASGGNEQFF
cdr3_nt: TGCGCCAGCAGCTTGGTGGCTAGCGGAGGGAATGAGCAGTTCTTC

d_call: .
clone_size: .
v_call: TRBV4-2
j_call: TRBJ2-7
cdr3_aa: CASSQDRGSYEQYF
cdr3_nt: TGTGCCAGCAGCCAAGACCGGGGCTCCTACGAGCAGTACTTC

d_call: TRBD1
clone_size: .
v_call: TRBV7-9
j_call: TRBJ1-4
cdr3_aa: CASSLGGTGGEKLFF
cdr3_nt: TGTGCCAGCAGCTTGGGTGGGACAGGGGGCGAAAAACTGTTTTTT

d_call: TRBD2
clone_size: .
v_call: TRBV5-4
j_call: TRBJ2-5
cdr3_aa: CASSFGGLSTETQYF
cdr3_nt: TGTGCCAGCAGCTTTGGGGGACTAAGTACAGAGACCCAGTACTTC

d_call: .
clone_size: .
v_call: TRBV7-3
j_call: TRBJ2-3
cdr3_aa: CASSPQTGTDTQYF
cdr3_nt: TGTGCCAGCAGCCCGCAAACAGGCACAGATACGCAGTATTTT

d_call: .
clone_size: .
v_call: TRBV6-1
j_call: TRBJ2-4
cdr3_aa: CASSESAKNIQYF
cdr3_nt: TGTGCCAGCAGTGAGTCGGCCAAAAACATTCAGTACTTC

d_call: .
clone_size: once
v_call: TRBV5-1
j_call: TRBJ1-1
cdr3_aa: CASSSSRERSPGRHTEAFF
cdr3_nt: TGCGCCAGCAGCTCTTCGAGGGAACGGTCGCCGGGCCGGCACACTGAAGCTTTCTTT

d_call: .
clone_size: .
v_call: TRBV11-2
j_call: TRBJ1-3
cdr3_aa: CASSLTRVGNTIYF
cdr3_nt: TGTGCCAGCAGCTTAACCAGGGTCGGAAACACCATATATTTT

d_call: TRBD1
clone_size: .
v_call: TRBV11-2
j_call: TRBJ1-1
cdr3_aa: CASSLGETGGLTEAFF
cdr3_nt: TGTGCCAGCAGCTTAGGCGAGACAGGGGGTCTCACTGAAGCTTTCTTT

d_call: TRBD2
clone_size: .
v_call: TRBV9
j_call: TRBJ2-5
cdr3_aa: CASSVEGLATETQYF
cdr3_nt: TGTGCCAGCAGCGTAGAGGGACTAGCCACAGAGACCCAGTACTTC

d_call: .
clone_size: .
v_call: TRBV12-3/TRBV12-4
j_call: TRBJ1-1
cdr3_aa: CASRERGTEAFF
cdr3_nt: TGTGCCAGTAGGGAACGGGGCACTGAAGCTTTCTTT

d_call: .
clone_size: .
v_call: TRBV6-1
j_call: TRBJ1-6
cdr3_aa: CASSEQGQPGLLSSYNSPLHF
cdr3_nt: TGTGCCAGCAGTGAACAGGGTCAACCGGGACTTCTGAGCTCCTATAATTCACCCCTCCACTTT

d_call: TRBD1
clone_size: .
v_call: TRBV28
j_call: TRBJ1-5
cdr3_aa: CASSFGVDRGRRLADQPQHF
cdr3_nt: TGTGCCAGCAGTTTTGGGGTCGACAGGGGGAGGCGCTTGGCGGATCAGCCCCAGCATTTT

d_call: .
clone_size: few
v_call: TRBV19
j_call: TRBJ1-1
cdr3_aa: CASSITGSLRGTEAFF
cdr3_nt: TGTGCCAGTAGTATCACAGGTTCTCTGCGGGGAACTGAAGCTTTCTTT

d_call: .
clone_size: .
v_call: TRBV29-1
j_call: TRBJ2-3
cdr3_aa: CSVLPLDTQYF
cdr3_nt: TGCAGCGTTCTCCCCCTAGATACGCAGTATTTT

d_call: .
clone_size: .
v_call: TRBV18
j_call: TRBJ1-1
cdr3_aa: CASSPIENTEAFF
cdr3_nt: TGTGCCAGCTCACCAATAGAGAACACTGAAGCTTTCTTT

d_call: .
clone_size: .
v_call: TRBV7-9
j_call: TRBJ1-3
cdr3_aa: CASSPTRNTIYF
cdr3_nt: TGTGCCAGCAGCCCGACACGAAACACCATATATTTT

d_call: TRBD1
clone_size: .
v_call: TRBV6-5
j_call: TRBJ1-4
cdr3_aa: CASSLWGQVNEKLFF
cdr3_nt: TGTGCCAGCAGTCTATGGGGACAGGTCAACGAAAAACTGTTTTTT

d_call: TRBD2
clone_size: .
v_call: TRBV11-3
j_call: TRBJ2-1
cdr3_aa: CASSPTGAGGQFF
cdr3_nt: TGTGCCAGCAGCCCTACGGGGGCGGGGGGGCAGTTCTTC

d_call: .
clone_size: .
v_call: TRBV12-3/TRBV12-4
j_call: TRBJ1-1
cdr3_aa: CASSLMRPSEAFF
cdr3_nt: TGTGCCAGCAGTTTAATGAGGCCTAGTGAAGCTTTCTTT

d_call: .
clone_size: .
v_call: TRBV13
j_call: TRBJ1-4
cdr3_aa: CASSLGRGGEKLFF
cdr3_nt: TGTGCCAGCAGCTTAGGCCGGGGGGGAGAAAAACTGTTTTTT

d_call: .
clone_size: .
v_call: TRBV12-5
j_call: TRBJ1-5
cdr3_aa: CASGISGGNQPQHF
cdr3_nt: TGTGCTAGTGGTATCTCAGGCGGCAATCAGCCCCAGCATTTT

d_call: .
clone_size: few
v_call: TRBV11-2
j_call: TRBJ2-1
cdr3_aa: CASSLDRGDYNEQFF
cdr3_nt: TGTGCCAGCAGCTTAGACAGGGGTGACTACAATGAGCAGTTCTTC

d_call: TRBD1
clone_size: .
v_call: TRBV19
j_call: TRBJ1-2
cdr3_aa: CASSRTGPYGYTF
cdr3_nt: TGTGCCAGTAGTAGGACAGGACCCTATGGCTACACCTTC

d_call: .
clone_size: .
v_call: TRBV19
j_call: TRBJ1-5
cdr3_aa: CASSIPTAKLTGAPQHF
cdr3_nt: TGTGCCAGTAGTATTCCGACCGCCAAGCTAACCGGAGCGCCCCAGCATTTT

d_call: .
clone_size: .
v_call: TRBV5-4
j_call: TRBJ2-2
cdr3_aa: CASSLAQGNTGELFF
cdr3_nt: TGTGCCAGCAGCTTGGCACAGGGGAACACCGGGGAGCTGTTTTTT

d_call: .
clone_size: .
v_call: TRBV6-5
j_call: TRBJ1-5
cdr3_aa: CASSYRGGPQHF
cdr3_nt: TGTGCCAGCAGTTACCGTGGGGGCCCCCAGCATTTT

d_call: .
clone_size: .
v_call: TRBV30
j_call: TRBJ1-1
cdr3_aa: CAWKFVQEAFF
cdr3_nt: TGTGCCTGGAAATTTGTGCAGGAAGCTTTCTTT

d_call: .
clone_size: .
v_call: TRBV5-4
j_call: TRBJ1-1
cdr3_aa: CASSFGAGDTEAFF
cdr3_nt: TGTGCCAGCAGCTTCGGGGCGGGGGACACTGAAGCTTTCTTT

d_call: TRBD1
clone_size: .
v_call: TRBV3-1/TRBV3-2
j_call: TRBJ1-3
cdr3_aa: CASSQRTGGGNTIYF
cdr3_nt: TGTGCCAGCAGCCAACGGACAGGGGGCGGAAACACCATATATTTT

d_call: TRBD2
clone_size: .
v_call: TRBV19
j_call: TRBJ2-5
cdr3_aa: CASSMSGSGGETQYF
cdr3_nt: TGTGCCAGTAGTATGAGCGGTAGCGGGGGAGAGACCCAGTACTTC

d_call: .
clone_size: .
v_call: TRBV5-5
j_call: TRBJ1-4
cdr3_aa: CASSTPSPGEKLFF
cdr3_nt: TGTGCCAGCAGCACCCCGAGTCCAGGGGAAAAACTGTTTTTT

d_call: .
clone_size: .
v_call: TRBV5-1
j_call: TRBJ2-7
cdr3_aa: CASSLDRASDEQYF
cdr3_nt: TGCGCCAGCAGCTTGGACAGGGCTTCGGACGAGCAGTACTTC

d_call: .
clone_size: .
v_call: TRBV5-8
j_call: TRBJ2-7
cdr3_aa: CASTLYEQYF
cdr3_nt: TGTGCCAGCACCCTATACGAGCAGTACTTC

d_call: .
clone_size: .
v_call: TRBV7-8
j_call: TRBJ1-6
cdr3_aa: CASSLGLNPPHNSPLHF
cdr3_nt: TGTGCCAGCAGCTTAGGGCTCAACCCACCACATAATTCACCCCTCCACTTT

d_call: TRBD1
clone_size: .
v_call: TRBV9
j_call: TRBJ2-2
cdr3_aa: CASSVTGPNTGELFF
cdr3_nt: TGTGCCAGCAGCGTGACAGGGCCGAACACCGGGGAGCTGTTTTTT

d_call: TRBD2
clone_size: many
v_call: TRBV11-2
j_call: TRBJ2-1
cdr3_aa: CASGRLSGGHNEQFF
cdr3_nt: TGTGCCAGCGGGAGACTAAGCGGGGGCCACAATGAGCAGTTCTTC

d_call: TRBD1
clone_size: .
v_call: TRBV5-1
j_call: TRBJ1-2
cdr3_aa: CASSLYTGTGAIRDGYTF
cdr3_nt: TGCGCCAGCAGCTTATACACCGGGACAGGGGCGATTCGGGATGGCTACACCTTC

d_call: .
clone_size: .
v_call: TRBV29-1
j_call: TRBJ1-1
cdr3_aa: CSVRSNTEAFF
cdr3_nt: TGCAGCGTTCGGTCGAACACTGAAGCTTTCTTT

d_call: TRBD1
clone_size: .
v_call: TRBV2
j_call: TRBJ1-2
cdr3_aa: CASSEGGTASNYGYTF
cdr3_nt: TGTGCCAGCAGTGAAGGTGGGACAGCTTCTAACTATGGCTACACCTTC

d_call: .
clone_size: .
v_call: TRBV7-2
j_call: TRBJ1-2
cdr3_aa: CASSLDLGQPQYGYTF
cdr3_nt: TGTGCCAGCAGCTTAGATCTAGGACAGCCTCAATATGGCTACACCTTC

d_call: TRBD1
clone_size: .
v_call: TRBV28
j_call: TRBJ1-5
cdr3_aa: CASNFPDRGHRQPQHF
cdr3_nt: TGTGCCAGCAATTTTCCGGACAGGGGGCATCGTCAGCCCCAGCATTTT

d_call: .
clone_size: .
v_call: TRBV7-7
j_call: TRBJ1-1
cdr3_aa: CASSWSVNTEAFF
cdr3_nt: TGTGCCAGCAGCTGGTCGGTTAACACTGAAGCTTTCTTT

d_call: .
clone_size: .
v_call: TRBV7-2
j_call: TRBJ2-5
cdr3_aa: CASSRASIQETQYF
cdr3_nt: TGTGCCAGCAGCCGCGCGTCAATCCAAGAGACCCAGTACTTC

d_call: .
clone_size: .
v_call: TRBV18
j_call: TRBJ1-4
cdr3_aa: CASSPPEGFGEKLFF
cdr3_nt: TGTGCCAGCTCACCACCGGAGGGCTTTGGGGAAAAACTGTTTTTT

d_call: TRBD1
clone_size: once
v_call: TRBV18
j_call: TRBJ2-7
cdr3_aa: CASSPPDRGLREQYF
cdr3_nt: TGTGCCAGCTCACCCCCGGACAGGGGGCTGCGTGAGCAGTACTTC

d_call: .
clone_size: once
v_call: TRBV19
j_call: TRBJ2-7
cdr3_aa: CASSLTGGPPHYEQYF
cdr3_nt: TGTGCCAGTAGCCTAACCGGGGGGCCGCCCCACTACGAGCAGTACTTC

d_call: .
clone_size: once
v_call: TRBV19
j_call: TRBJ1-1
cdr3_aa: CASSVQSRTTEAFF
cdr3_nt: TGTGCCAGTAGTGTCCAGTCTCGAACAACTGAAGCTTTCTTT

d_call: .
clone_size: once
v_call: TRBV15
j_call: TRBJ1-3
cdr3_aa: CATSPSPSGNTIYF
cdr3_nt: TGTGCCACCAGCCCCAGTCCCTCTGGAAACACCATATATTTT

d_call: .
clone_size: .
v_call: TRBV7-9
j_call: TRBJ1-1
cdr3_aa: CASSHIQPGNEAFF
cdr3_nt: TGTGCCAGCAGCCACATACAACCGGGGAATGAAGCTTTCTTT

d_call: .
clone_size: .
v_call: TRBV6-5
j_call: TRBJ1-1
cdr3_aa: CASSWKGADTEAFF
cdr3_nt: TGTGCCAGCAGTTGGAAAGGGGCGGACACTGAAGCTTTCTTT

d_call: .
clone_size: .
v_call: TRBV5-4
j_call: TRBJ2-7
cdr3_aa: CASSPGWEEQYF
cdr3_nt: TGTGCCAGCAGCCCGGGATGGGAAGAGCAGTACTTC

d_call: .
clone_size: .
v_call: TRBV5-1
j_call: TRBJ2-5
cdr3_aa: CASSLSGSTSGETQYF
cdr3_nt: TGCGCCAGCAGCTTGAGCGGGTCGACTAGTGGAGAGACCCAGTACTTC

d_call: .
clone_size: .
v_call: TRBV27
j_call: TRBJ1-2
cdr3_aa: CASSQGLSYTF
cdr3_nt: TGTGCCAGCAGTCAAGGACTCAGCTACACCTTC